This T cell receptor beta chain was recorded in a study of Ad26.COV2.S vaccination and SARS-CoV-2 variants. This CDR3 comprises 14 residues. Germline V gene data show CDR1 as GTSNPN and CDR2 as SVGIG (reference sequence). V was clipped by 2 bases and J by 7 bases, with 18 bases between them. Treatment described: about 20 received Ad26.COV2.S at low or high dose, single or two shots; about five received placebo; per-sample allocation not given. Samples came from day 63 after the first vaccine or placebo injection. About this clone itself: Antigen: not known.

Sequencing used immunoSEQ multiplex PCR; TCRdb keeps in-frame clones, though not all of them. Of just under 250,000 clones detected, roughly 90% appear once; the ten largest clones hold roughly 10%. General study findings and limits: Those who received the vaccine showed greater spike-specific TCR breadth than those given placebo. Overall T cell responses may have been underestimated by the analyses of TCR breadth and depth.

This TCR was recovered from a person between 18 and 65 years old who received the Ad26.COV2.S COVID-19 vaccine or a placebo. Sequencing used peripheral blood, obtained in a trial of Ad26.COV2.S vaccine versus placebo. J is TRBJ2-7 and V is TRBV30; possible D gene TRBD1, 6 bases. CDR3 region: CAWSSTGPAEEQYF. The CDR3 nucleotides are TGTGCCTGGAGTTCTACAGGGCCCGCGGAGGAGCAGTACTTC.